The present entry profiles one T cell receptor (beta chain) with its context. The entry originates in a study of blood T cell repertoires in COVID-19. Assay: immunoSEQ multiplex PCR; the TCRdb copy retains only in-frame clones and omits some. This table holds around 150,000 clones, about 86% found once. Germline V gene sequence: CDR1 SGDLS, CDR2 YYNGEE. There are 15 residues in the CDR3. The V segment lost 5 bases and the J segment 10 bases; nucleotides outside the gene matches: 10. The sample taken for sequencing was peripheral blood. This TCR was sampled from a man between 65 and 79 years old with acute or convalescent COVID-19. The chain joins TRBV9 to TRBJ2-1, with TRBD2 identical over 12 bases. CDR3 residues: CASSARLAGEHEQFF. The CDR3 DNA follows: TGTGCCAGCAGTGCCCGACTAGCGGGAGAACACGAGCAGTTCTTC.